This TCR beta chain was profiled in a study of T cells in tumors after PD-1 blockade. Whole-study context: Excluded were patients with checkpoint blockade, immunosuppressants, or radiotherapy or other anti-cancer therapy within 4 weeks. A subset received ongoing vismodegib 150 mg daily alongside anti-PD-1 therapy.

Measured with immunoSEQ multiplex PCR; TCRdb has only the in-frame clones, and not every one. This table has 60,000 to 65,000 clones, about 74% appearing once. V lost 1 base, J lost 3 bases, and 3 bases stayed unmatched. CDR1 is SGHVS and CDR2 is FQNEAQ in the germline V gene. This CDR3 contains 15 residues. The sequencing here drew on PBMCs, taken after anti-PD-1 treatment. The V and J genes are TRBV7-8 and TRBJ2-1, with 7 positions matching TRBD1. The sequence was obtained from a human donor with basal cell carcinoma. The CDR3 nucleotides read TGTGCCAGCAGCTTAGTGAACAGGGGCTACAATGAGCAGTTCTTC. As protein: CASSLVNRGYNEQFF.